The sample holds many counts of the clone carrying this TCR beta chain. Antigen unknown. This specimen belongs to a study of CD8 T cells in ankylosing spondylitis. Study-level results: For ankylosing spondylitis blood, a TCR beta motif of under ten highly homologous variants appeared characteristic. CD8+ cells made up the disease-linked clones, which were relatively rare in peripheral blood. In ankylosing spondylitis patients, matched synovial fluid reportedly showed significant enrichment of disease-linked clones.

TCRdb reanalysed the 5' RACE reads using MiXCR and keeps one entry per CDR3 protein. The table lists 500,000 to 650,000 distinct CDR3 sequences, 5.3% of them singletons. Trimming cost V 6 bases and J 1 base; bases outside gene matches: 11. This CDR3 has 17 amino acids. The germline V gene has CDR1 DFQATT and CDR2 SNEGSKA (reference sequence). This chain uses TRBV20-1 with TRBJ2-3; 12 bases match TRBD2. The TCR originated in a male donor with ankylosing spondylitis. Material: blood, either unsorted or a sorted T cell fraction (not recorded which). The CDR3: CSALATSGSLGTDTQYF. For the CDR3, the DNA is TGCAGTGCACTAGCGACTAGCGGGAGTCTTGGCACAGATACGCAGTATTTT.